These 20 T cell receptor beta chains share one sample of origin, sequenced in a study of T cell changes during pregnancy in multiple sclerosis. Profiling relied on immunoSEQ multiplex PCR, and the TCRdb table lists in-frame clones only, not all of them. The sample holds over 35,000 clones, 92% seen once. The sample consisted of peripheral blood. These receptors were obtained from a female donor with multiple sclerosis, enrolled in a pregnancy study.

The chain has TRBV2 and TRBJ2-1; 12 bases are shared with TRBD2. V lost 4 bases to trimming and J lost 4 bases; unmatched junction nucleotides: 2. The CDR3 has 15 amino acids. CDR1 and CDR2 (germline): SNHLY, FYNNEI. The CDR3 region has the DNA TGTGCCAGCAGTGTGACTAGCGGGGGTTACAATGAGCAGTTCTTC. This encodes CASSVTSGGYNEQFF.

The rearrangement joins TRBV5-4 to TRBJ2-7, with TRBD1 as a possible D gene (5 bases). V lost 4 bases and J lost 2, with 16 bases in between. This CDR3 contains 15 residues. CDR1 is SGHNT and CDR2 is YYREEE in the germline V gene (reference sequence). The CDR3 sequence: CASSPDMAVTYEQYF. CDR3 in DNA: TGTGCCAGCAGCCCGGACATGGCGGTAACCTACGAGCAGTACTTC. Together with reference TRBV5-4 and TRBJ2-7, the CDR3 gives the full variable domain: ETGVTQSPTHLIKTRGQQVTLRCSSQSGHNTVSWYQQALGQGPQFIFQYYREEENGRGNFPPRFSGLQFPNYSSELNVNALELDDSALYLCASSPDMAVTYEQYFGPGTRLTVT.

This chain uses TRBV11-1 with TRBJ2-5, with D perhaps matching TRBD1 (5 bases). Trimming stripped 6 bases from V and 1 base from J, with 12 bases between. CDR1 SGHAT and CDR2 FQDESV come from the germline V gene (reference sequence). This CDR3 is 14 amino acids long. Written as DNA, the CDR3 is TGTGCCAGCAGAGACCGACAGCTCCAAGAGACCCAGTACTTC. It codes for CASRDRQLQETQYF.

V and J are TRBV6-5 and TRBJ2-6, with D possibly being TRBD2 (5 bases). CDR3 size: 15 residues. CDR1 MNHEY and CDR2 SVGAGI come from the germline V gene. The germline V and J ends were trimmed by 6 bases and 0 bases, with 9 bases remaining between them. In DNA, the CDR3 is TGTGCCAGCAGCCGAGGGAGCTCTGGGGCCAACGTCCTGACTTTC. Translating it yields CASSRGSSGANVLTF.

V and J are TRBV10-2 and TRBJ1-2, with D tentatively TRBD1 (5 bases). Trimming took off 6 bases at V and 0 bases at J, with 11 bases between the two ends. Looked up from germline, CDR1 is WSHSY and CDR2 is SAAADI. The CDR3 spans 14 residues. CDR3 protein: CASRAQTANYGYTF. CDR3 sequence (DNA): TGCGCCAGCAGGGCACAGACAGCTAACTATGGCTACACCTTC.

The chain recombines TRBV5-1 with TRBJ2-3, with D tentatively TRBD2 (6 bases). Trimming took off 0 bases at V and 6 bases at J, with 14 bases between the two ends. CDR3 length equals 15 residues. The V gene's germline CDR1 is SGHRS and CDR2 YFSETQ. The CDR3 loop is CASSLVQAAGDTQYF. The DNA of the CDR3 is TGCGCCAGCAGCTTGGTACAGGCCGCGGGGGATACGCAGTATTTT.

This clone occurred once. This sequence joins TRBV6-5 and TRBJ1-2, with D uncertain. The CDR3 runs 12 residues. Germline loops: CDR1 MNHEY, CDR2 SVGAGI. V was pared by 6 bases and J by 0 bases, with 5 bases between. CDR3 coding DNA: TGTGCCAGCAGACAGACTAACTATGGCTACACCTTC. It translates to CASRQTNYGYTF.

For the CDR3, the DNA is TGTGCCAGCAGCCCGGGCGGGGAGAACACTGAAGCTTTCTTT. As protein: CASSPGGENTEAFF. J is TRBJ1-1 and V is TRBV7-3; D gene uncertain. V lost 5 bases to trimming and J lost 1 base, with 11 bases between them. The CDR3 has 14 residues. In germline, CDR1 is SGHTA, CDR2 FQGTGA.

The gene calls are TRBV11-2 and TRBJ2-1; D remains unclear. Trimming shortened V by 5 bases and J by 8 bases, and 25 bases separated the two germline ends. Germline CDR1 and CDR2: SGHAT and FQNNGV. The CDR3 runs 17 residues. The CDR3 DNA reads as TGTGCCAGCAGCCTGGGCTCGAGAGGTTCCGCCCTGGATGAGCAGTTCTTC. Protein product: CASSLGSRGSALDEQFF.

This CDR3 reads CASSLGLAGDGTGELFF. As DNA, the CDR3 is TGTGCCAGCAGCTTAGGTCTAGCGGGAGACGGCACCGGGGAGCTGTTTTTT. The rearrangement uses TRBV11-3 and TRBJ2-2, with 10 bases identical to TRBD2. CDR3 length: 17 amino acids. Per germline, CDR1 SGHNT and CDR2 YENEEA. Trimming at V came to 1 base and at J to 4 bases, leaving 6 bases not matched to a gene.

The chain couples TRBV27 to TRBJ2-3; unclear D gene. CDR3 length equals 16 residues. Germline CDR1 MNHEY, CDR2 SMNVEV (reference sequence). V lost 1 base to trimming and J lost 8 bases, with 19 bases between them. CDR3 protein: CASSLFSIPRSVTQYF. The CDR3 region has the DNA TGTGCCAGCAGTTTATTTTCTATTCCCAGGTCGGTTACGCAGTATTTT.

Only one count was recorded for this clone. V is TRBV2 and J is TRBJ1-1; perhaps TRBD1 as D (5 bases). The CDR3 totals 14 residues. Trimming removed 7 bases from V and 0 bases from J, with 12 bases in between. Germline V gives CDR1 SNHLY, CDR2 FYNNEI. This chain's CDR3 is CASNAGFMNTEAFF. The CDR3 DNA reads as TGTGCCAGCAATGCAGGGTTCATGAACACTGAAGCTTTCTTT.

This clone was observed a handful of times. The chain links TRBV27 to TRBJ2-3, with 11 bases fitting TRBD2. The V and J ends lost 5 bases and 4 bases, in that order; junction bases with no gene match: 8. This CDR3 comprises 16 residues. CDR1 and CDR2 (germline): MNHEY, SMNVEV (reference sequence). CDR3 coding DNA: TGTGCCAGCAGTGCGACCCTAGCGGGAGGCCCAGATACGCAGTATTTT. Protein: CASSATLAGGPDTQYF.

The CDR3 is CASSYTQGNTEAFF. The DNA for the CDR3 is TGTGCCAGCAGCTATACCCAGGGGAACACTGAAGCTTTCTTT. This chain links TRBV11-2 with TRBJ1-1, with a weak D call TRBD1 (5 bases). Between the trimmed V and J ends, which lost 4 bases and 1 base, there was a span of 10 bases. Germline V CDR1 and CDR2: SGHAT, FQNNGV. This CDR3 has 14 amino acids.

V gene TRBV21-1 combines with J gene TRBJ2-7. TRBV21-1 counts as a pseudogene. The CDR3 contains 13 residues. The CDR3 nucleotides are TGTGCCAGCAGCAAAGGGGTAGATTCTGAGCAGTACTTC. It is translated as CASSKGVDSEQYF.

The V gene is TRBV5-1, the J gene TRBJ2-7; a possible D gene is TRBD2 (5 bases). CDR3 length: 14 residues. Deletions cut 3 bases from V and 2 bases from J, with 12 bases between. Germline V gene lookup returns CDR1 SGHRS and CDR2 YFSETQ. The CDR3 coding sequence is TGCGCCAGCAGCTCGCCGGGATACGCCTACGAGCAGTACTTC. Its protein product is CASSSPGYAYEQYF.

J is TRBJ1-4 and V is TRBV6-1; D uncertain. The V and J ends lost 0 bases and 4 bases respectively, with 15 bases between them. Germline-derived CDR1 and CDR2 are MNHNS and SASEGT. The CDR3 spans 17 residues. In nucleotides, the CDR3 is TGTGCCAGCAGTGAAGCGCTACCTAGAAGGGTTAATGAAAAACTGTTTTTT. Protein sequence: CASSEALPRRVNEKLFF.

The genes are TRBV4-1 and TRBJ1-4; D remains ambiguous. CDR3 length: 16 residues. V was trimmed by 4 bases and J by 4 bases, leaving 16 bases between them. Per the germline V gene, CDR1 is MGHRA and CDR2 is YSYEKL. The CDR3 DNA is TGCGCCAGCAGCCCAAGTTTGGCCTCTGGTAATGAAAAACTGTTTTTT. Translated: CASSPSLASGNEKLFF.

The rearrangement links TRBV5-1 to TRBJ1-1, with TRBD1 identical over 7 bases. The CDR3 consists of 16 residues. Germline loops: CDR1 SGHRS, CDR2 YFSETQ. V was clipped by 0 bases and J by 0 bases; unmatched bases: 5. CDR3 bases: TGCGCCAGCAGCTTGGGACAGGGAAGTTTGAACACTGAAGCTTTCTTT. Amino acid sequence: CASSLGQGSLNTEAFF.

V and J are TRBV4-2 and TRBJ1-4; no firm D call. V lost 2 bases and J lost 4, with 11 bases in between. This CDR3 has 15 residues. Germline values: CDR1 LGHNA, CDR2 YNFKEQ. This chain's CDR3 is CASSQIGQINEKLFF. The DNA of the CDR3 is TGTGCCAGCAGCCAAATAGGGCAGATTAATGAAAAACTGTTTTTT.